The next 2 T cell receptor beta chains were all read from a single sample in a study of metastatic and nonmetastatic thyroid tumors. Patients had received no treatment of any kind before thyroid surgery. TCRdb re-called clones from the PCR reads using MiXCR. The sample contains around 15,000 clones, around 12% of which appear only once. The sample taken for sequencing was tumor tissue. Source of these receptors: a female donor with papillary thyroid cancer or a benign thyroid nodule (not recorded which). Some clones in this sample may be carry-over from other donors' samples.

This clone turned up a few times. This rearrangement joins TRBV6-1 to TRBJ1-3; unclear D gene. The V gene lost 6 bases and the J gene lost 0 bases, with 12 bases spanning the gap. Germline V gene lookup returns CDR1 MNHNS and CDR2 SASEGT. This CDR3 region has 15 residues. The CDR3 sequence is CASSLGGSSGNTIYF. Written as DNA, the CDR3 is TGTGCCAGCAGCTTAGGTGGGAGCTCTGGAAACACCATATATTTT.

V usage is TRBV4-1 and J usage is TRBJ1-4; D call uncertain. This CDR3 comprises 15 residues. CDR1 MGHRA and CDR2 YSYEKL come from the germline V gene. Between the trimmed V and J ends, which lost 0 bases and 8 bases, there was a span of 13 bases. CDR3 protein: CASSQDQGSQEKLFF. The CDR3, as DNA: TGCGCCAGCAGCCAAGATCAAGGATCTCAGGAAAAACTGTTTTTT.